This TCR beta chain originates from a study of OX40 agonist ivuxolimab in advanced cancers. Study-wide context: Of the patients, three showed partial responses, one with hepatocellular carcinoma and two with cutaneous melanoma. General study results and limits: Average numbers of expanded clones were greater in CD8+ T cells than in CD4+.

On this clone itself: The target antigen is unknown.

Sequenced by immunoSEQ multiplex PCR; TCRdb stores in-frame clones only, minus some. The data show under 95,000 clones, over 90% seen once. The CDR3 is made up of 14 amino acids. The trim removed 2 bases at V and 4 bases at J, leaving 2 bases unmatched. Germline V gene sequence: CDR1 SGHRS, CDR2 YFSETQ. Sample: CD4+ or CD8+ T cells sorted from blood, taken in a trial of the OX40 agonist ivuxolimab. V gene TRBV5-1 combines with J gene TRBJ2-7; 11 bases line up with TRBD1. This clonotype originated in an adult with an advanced solid tumor such as melanoma, head and neck, liver or kidney cancer. The CDR3 DNA follows: TGCGCCAGCAGCTTACGGGACAGGGGGTACGAGCAGTACTTC. Protein sequence: CASSLRDRGYEQYF. The variable domain in full, with the rest retrieved from reference TRBV5-1 and TRBJ2-7, is KAGVTQTPRYLIKTRGQQVTLSCSPISGHRSVSWYQQTPGQGLQFLFEYFSETQRNKGNFPGRFSGRQFSNSRSEMNVSTLELGDSALYLCASSLRDRGYEQYFGPGTRLTVT.